This TCR beta chain was sequenced during a study of blood T cells in healthy people across ages. Study-wide results and caveats: Because donor CMV status was unknown, expanded clonotype changes were possibly confounded.

A J-beta primer mix and a sample-barcoded 5' primer were used in a second PCR of about 6 to 12 cycles. TCRdb redid the calling of the 5' RACE reads with MiXCR, one entry per CDR3 protein. The data hold about 930,000 distinct CDR3 sequences, with 29% observed a single time. This clonotype has more than one count but fewer than ten. Its antigen is not identified. The sample also formed part of further work on T cells of mothers and their children. That study adds: Study donors consisted of a few healthy Caucasian mothers and their six children. Versus unrelated pairs, overlap was slightly higher in related mother-child pairs, without reaching significance.

Material: blood. This clonotype was sampled from a woman in her thirties or forties in good health.

The CDR3: CASSYLPGTGADEQFF. The CDR3, as DNA: TGTGCCAGCAGCTATTTGCCCGGGACAGGGGCGGATGAGCAGTTCTTC. The rearrangement links TRBV7-9 to TRBJ2-1; TRBD1 aligns across 10 bases. With V trimmed by 4 bases and J by 8 bases, 11 bases remained unmatched. The CDR3 extends over 16 amino acids. Germline CDR1 SEHNR, CDR2 FQNEAQ (reference sequence).